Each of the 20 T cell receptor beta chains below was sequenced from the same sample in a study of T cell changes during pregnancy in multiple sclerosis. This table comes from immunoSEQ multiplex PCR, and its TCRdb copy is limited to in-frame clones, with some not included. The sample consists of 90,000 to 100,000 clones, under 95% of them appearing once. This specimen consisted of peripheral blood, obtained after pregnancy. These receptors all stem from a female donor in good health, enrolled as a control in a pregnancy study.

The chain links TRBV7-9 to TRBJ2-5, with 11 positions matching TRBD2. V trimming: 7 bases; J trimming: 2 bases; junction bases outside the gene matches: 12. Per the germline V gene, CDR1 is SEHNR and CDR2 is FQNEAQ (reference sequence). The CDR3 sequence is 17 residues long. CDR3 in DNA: TGTGCCAGCAACCTCACCCCGGGACTAGCGGATCAAGAGACCCAGTACTTC. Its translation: CASNLTPGLADQETQYF.

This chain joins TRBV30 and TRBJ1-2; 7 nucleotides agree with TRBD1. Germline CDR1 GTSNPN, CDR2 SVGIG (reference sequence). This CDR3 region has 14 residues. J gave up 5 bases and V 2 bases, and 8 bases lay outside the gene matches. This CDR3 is CAWSFGRGPYGYTF. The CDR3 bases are TGTGCCTGGAGTTTCGGTAGGGGGCCGTATGGCTACACCTTC.

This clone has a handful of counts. This chain's CDR3 is CASSTGNTEAFF. The CDR3 DNA reads TGTGCCAGCAGCACGGGGAACACTGAAGCTTTCTTT. The genes are TRBV6-5 and TRBJ1-1; no firm D call. CDR3 length equals 12 residues. Germline loops: CDR1 MNHEY, CDR2 SVGAGI. Between the trimmed V and J ends, which lost 6 bases and 1 base, there was a span of 6 bases.

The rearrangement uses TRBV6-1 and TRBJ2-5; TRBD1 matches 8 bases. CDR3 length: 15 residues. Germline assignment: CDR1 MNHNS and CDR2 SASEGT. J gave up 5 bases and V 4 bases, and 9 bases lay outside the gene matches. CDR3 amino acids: CASSVDQGAGETQYF. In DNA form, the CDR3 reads TGTGCCAGCAGTGTTGACCAGGGGGCTGGGGAGACCCAGTACTTC.

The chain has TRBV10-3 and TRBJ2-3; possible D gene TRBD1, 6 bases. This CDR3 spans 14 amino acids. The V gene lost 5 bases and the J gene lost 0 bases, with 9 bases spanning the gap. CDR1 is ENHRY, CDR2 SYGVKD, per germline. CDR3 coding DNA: TGTGCCATCAGTCCGACAGGTAGCACAGATACGCAGTATTTT. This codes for CAISPTGSTDTQYF.

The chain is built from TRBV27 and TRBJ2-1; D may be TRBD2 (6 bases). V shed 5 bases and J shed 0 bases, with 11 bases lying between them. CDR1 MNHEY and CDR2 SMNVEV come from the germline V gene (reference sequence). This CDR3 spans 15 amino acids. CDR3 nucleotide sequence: TGTGCCAGCAGTGCCGGACTACCCTCCTACAATGAGCAGTTCTTC. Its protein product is CASSAGLPSYNEQFF.

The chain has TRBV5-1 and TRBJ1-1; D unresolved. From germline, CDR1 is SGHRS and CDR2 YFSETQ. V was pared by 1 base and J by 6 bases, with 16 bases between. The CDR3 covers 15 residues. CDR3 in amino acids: CASSLSAGLDPEAFF. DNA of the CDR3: TGCGCCAGCAGCTTGTCCGCGGGGTTGGATCCTGAAGCTTTCTTT. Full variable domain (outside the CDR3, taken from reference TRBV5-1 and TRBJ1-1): KAGVTQTPRYLIKTRGQQVTLSCSPISGHRSVSWYQQTPGQGLQFLFEYFSETQRNKGNFPGRFSGRQFSNSRSEMNVSTLELGDSALYLCASSLSAGLDPEAFFGQGTRLTVV.

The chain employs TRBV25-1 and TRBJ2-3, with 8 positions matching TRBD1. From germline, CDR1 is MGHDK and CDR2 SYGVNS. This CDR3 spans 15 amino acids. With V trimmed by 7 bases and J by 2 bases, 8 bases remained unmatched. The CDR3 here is CASKGTGFPTDTQYF. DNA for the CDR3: TGTGCCAGCAAGGGGACAGGCTTCCCCACAGATACGCAGTATTTT.

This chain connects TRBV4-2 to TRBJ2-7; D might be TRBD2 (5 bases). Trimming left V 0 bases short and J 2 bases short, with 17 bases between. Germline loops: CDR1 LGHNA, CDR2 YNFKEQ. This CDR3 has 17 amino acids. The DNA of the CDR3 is TGTGCCAGCAGCCAAGATACGGGGTTGTCCGGCGCCTACGAGCAGTACTTC. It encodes CASSQDTGLSGAYEQYF.

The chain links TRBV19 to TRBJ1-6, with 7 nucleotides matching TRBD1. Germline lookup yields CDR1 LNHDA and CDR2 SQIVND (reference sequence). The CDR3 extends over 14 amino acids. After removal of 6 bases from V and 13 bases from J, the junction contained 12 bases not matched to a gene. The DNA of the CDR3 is TGTGCCAGTAGGCGGGACAGCTTAACTTCTCCCCTCCACTTT. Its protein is CASRRDSLTSPLHF. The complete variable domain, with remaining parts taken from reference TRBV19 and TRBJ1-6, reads DGGITQSPKYLFRKEGQNVTLSCEQNLNHDAMYWYRQDPGQGLRLIYYSQIVNDFQKGDIAEGYSVSREKKESFPLTVTSAQKNPTAFYLCASRRDSLTSPLHFGNGTRLTVT.

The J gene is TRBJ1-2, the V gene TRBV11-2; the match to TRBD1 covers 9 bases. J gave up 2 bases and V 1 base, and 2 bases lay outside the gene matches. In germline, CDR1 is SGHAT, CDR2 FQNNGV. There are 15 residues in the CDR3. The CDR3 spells CASSLGTGANYGYTF. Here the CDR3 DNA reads TGTGCCAGCAGCTTAGGGACAGGGGCCAACTATGGCTACACCTTC. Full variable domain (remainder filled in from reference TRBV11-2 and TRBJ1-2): EAGVAQSPRYKIIEKRQSVAFWCNPISGHATLYWYQQILGQGPKLLIQFQNNGVVDDSQLPKDRFSAERLKGVDSTLKIQPAKLEDSAVYLCASSLGTGANYGYTFGSGTRLTVV.

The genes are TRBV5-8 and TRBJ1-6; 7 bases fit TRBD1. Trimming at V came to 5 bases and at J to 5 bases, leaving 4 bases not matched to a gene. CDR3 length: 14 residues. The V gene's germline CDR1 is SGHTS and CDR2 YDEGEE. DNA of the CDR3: TGTGCCAGCAGGGAGGGGGCGAATAATTCACCCCTCCACTTT. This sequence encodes CASREGANNSPLHF.

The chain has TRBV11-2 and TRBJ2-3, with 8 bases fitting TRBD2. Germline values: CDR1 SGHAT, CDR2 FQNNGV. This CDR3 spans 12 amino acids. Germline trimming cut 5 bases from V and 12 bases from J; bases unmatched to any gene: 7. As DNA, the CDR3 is TGTGCCAGCAGCCCCATCGGGACTAGTCAGTATTTT. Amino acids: CASSPIGTSQYF.

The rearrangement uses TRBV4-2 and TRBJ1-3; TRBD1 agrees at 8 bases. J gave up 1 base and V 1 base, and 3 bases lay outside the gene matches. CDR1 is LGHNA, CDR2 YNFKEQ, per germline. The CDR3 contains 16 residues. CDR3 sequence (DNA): TGTGCCAGCAGCCAAGCTCAGGGGGCTTCTGGAAACACCATATATTTT. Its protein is CASSQAQGASGNTIYF.

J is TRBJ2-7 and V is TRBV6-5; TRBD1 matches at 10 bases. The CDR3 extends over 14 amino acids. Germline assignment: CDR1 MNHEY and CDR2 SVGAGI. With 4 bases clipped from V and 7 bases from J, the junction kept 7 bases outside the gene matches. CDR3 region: CASSWGTGAGEQYF. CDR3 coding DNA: TGTGCCAGCAGTTGGGGGACAGGGGCTGGGGAGCAGTACTTC.

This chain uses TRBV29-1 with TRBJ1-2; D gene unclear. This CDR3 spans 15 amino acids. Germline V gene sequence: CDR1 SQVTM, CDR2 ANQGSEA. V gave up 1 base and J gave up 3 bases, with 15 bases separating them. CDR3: CSVEAYELSDYGYTF. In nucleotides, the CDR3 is TGCAGCGTTGAAGCCTATGAGCTCAGCGACTATGGCTACACCTTC.

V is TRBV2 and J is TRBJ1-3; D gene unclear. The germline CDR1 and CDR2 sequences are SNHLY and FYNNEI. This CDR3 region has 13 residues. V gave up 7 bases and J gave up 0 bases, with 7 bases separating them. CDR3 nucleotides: TGTGCCAGCAACGGTTTCTCTGGAAACACCATATATTTT. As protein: CASNGFSGNTIYF. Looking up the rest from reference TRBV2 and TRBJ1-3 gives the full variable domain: EPEVTQTPSHQVTQMGQEVILRCVPISNHLYFYWYRQILGQKVEFLVSFYNNEISEKSEIFDDQFSVERPDGSNFTLKIRSTKLEDSAMYFCASNGFSGNTIYFGEGSWLTVV.

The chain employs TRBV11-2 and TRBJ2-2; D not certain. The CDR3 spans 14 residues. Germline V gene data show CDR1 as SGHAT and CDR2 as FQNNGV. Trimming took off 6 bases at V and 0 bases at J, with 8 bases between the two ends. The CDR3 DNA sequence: TGTGCCAGCAGTCCACTCGCGAACACCGGGGAGCTGTTTTTT. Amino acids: CASSPLANTGELFF.

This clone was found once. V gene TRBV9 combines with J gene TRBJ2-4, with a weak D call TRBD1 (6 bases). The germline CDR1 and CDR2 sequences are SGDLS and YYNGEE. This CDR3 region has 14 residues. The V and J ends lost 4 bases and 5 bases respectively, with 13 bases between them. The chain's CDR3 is CASSPTDSENIQYF. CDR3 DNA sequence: TGTGCCAGCAGCCCCACGGACAGCGAAAACATTCAGTACTTC.

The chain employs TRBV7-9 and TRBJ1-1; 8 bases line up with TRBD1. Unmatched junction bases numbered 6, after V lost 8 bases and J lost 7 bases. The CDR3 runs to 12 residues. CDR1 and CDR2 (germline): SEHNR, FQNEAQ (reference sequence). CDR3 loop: CASQDRADEAFF. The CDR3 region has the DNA TGTGCCAGCCAGGACAGGGCTGATGAAGCTTTCTTT.